The following is a T cell receptor beta chain sequence with its context. The antigen it recognizes is unknown. Base qualities are missing; no much larger clone stands one base away. This specimen belongs to a study of blood T cell repertoires in COVID-19 (dated by TCRdb to 2018 to 2021). At the level of the whole study: Samples from collaborators originated in the United States, Italy and Spain and spanned both the acute and convalescent phases of COVID-19. The samples were drawn from the first 160 participants of the ongoing ImmuneRACE study and from over 950 subjects provided by 6 global collaborators. The material from the prospective study consisted of cDNA or gDNA derived from T cells, B-cell-depleted T cells, or PBMCs. The sample metadata nearly always contained a de-identified subject ID, COVID-19 status, age in years and sex. Subjects who had been exposed to COVID-19, were actively infected with it, or had recovered from it provided the deeply sampled blood TCRbeta repertoires that made up the dataset. A freely available public database, intended as a resource for researchers studying the immune response to SARS-CoV-2, is where the repertoires were released. Where HLA class I and class II types were available, the types were taken from metadata supplied by the sample provider, not from assay-based typing. General findings and caveats noted by the study authors: The quantity of clinical and demographic metadata differed by source and by participant and was supplied without curation.

TCRbeta CDR3 regions were amplified from genomic DNA by means of the immunoSEQ Assay, a bias-controlled multiplex PCR. For the original study's pipeline: The number of nucleated cells in each sample was estimated by amplification of reference gene primers within the assay. Sequence reads were collapsed and filtered to measure the absolute abundance of every unique TCRbeta CDR3 rearrangement. For each sample, productive Simpson clonality was calculated by taking the square root of Simpson's diversity index across productive rearrangements. What TCRdb holds here is the immuneACCESS table cut down to in-frame rearrangements. Part of the clones is not present; checked against another copy, under half of the missing clones reflect an unresolved V gene, and the others are unexplained. V, J and clone size were drawn from that table, and D and trimming were deduced from the DNA. This sample gives around 100,000 clones in total; around 88% of them show up just once. 1.5% to 2% of the sample is held by the ten biggest clonotypes.

Collaborating institutions collected whole blood in K2EDTA tubes following their own protocols. For TCRbeta analysis, collaborators shipped samples as frozen whole blood, isolated PBMCs, or DNA extracted from either of those sample types. From cysteine to phenylalanine, the CDR3 is 21 amino acids long. This entry keeps only the CDR3 DNA: 63 bases, framed from base 1. V is trimmed back by 0 bases and J by 1 base, and the junction contains 17 bases that no gene match accounts for. The germline V gene encodes CDR1 LGHDT and CDR2 YNNKEL (reference sequence). The chain joins TRBV3-1 (or the pseudogene TRBV3-2) to TRBJ2-5; 10 middle bases align to TRBD1. The clonotype originates from a man at least 80 years old with acute or convalescent COVID-19. Specimen: peripheral blood. The CDR3 here reads CASSQETGTGDRWWAQETQYF. The nucleotide sequence reads as follows: TGTGCCAGCAGCCAAGAAACCGGGACAGGGGATCGGTGGTGGGCCCAAGAGACCCAGTACTTC.